This TCR beta chain was sequenced in a study of blood T cell repertoires in COVID-19. On the study more broadly: Nucleic acid was either cDNA or gDNA, and it came from T cells, B-cell-depleted T cells, or PBMCs.

Profiling relied on immunoSEQ multiplex PCR, and the TCRdb table lists in-frame clones only, not all of them. The table has 250,000 to 400,000 clones, around 87% seen once. Cohorts were determined from participant-reported clinical history. The CDR3 runs to 15 residues. The germline V gene encodes CDR1 SGDLS and CDR2 YYNGEE. Trimming removed 1 base from V and 2 bases from J; junction bases left unmatched: 5. The rearrangement links TRBV9 to TRBJ2-5; TRBD1 matches at 7 bases. Input material: PBMCs or T cells enriched from blood (not recorded which). The clonotype originates from a woman in her 30s who had recovered from COVID-19. The CDR3 DNA reads TGTGCCAGCAGCGTATCGACAGGGTGGCAAGAGACCCAGTACTTC. Protein product: CASSVSTGWQETQYF. Filled out from reference TRBV9 and TRBJ2-5, the complete variable domain reads DSGVTQTPKHLITATGQRVTLRCSPRSGDLSVYWYQQSLDQGLQFLIQYYNGEERAKGNILERFSAQQFPDLHSELNLSSLELGDSALYFCASSVSTGWQETQYFGPGTRLLVL.